The rows below give T cell receptor beta chains drawn from one sample of a study of identical twins. TCRdb re-analysed the 5' RACE reads in MiXCR, keeping a single row per CDR3 protein. The sample contains about 550,000 distinct CDR3 sequences, about 20% of which appear only once. This same sample was also taken into another study, of yellow fever vaccine responses in identical twins.

The sequencing input was CD4+ T cells sorted from blood. These receptors all come from a woman under 30 in good health. The CDR3 runs from the conserved cysteine through the conserved F or W. Each record gives: CDR3 DNA, CDR3 protein, J gene, V gene, clone size, D gene. D genes are given only for firm matches. A clone size is listed for some rows: how often the clone was seen (once, few, many), or a class if it is expanded.

TGTGCCAGCACCCCGACAGGCCGTAAAAACATTCAGTACTTC,CASTPTGRKNIQYF,TRBJ2-4,TRBV28,few,.
TGTGCCACCAGTGACCGGACAGGGGATGCCAAAAACATTCAGTACTTC,CATSDRTGDAKNIQYF,TRBJ2-4,TRBV24-1,.,TRBD1
TGTGCCATCAGTGAGTTGGGGACTAGCGGGAGTTTGGTCGATGAGCAGTTCTTC,CAISELGTSGSLVDEQFF,TRBJ2-1,TRBV10-3,.,TRBD2
TGTGCCAGCAGTTTAAGACAGGATAGGGGGACTTTCTTT,CASSLRQDRGTFF,TRBJ1-1,TRBV12-3/TRBV12-4,.,.
TGTGCCAGCAGCTCCCGGACTAGCGGAACCTACAATGAGCAGTTCTTC,CASSSRTSGTYNEQFF,TRBJ2-1,TRBV12-3/TRBV12-4,.,TRBD2
TGTGCTAGTGGTTTCTCGGGCGGGAGGCGAAATGAGCAGTTCTTC,CASGFSGGRRNEQFF,TRBJ2-1,TRBV12-5,.,TRBD2
TGCAGTGCTAGAGGGTTGGCGGGGGAAGAGACCCAGTACTTC,CSARGLAGEETQYF,TRBJ2-5,TRBV20-1,.,TRBD2
TGCAGTGCTAGAGAAGGTCGGTCGGCTTTCTTT,CSAREGRSAFF,TRBJ1-1,TRBV20-1,.,.
TGTGCCAGCAGCTTCTTGGCAGGCGCCACCTCGGATACGCAGTATTTT,CASSFLAGATSDTQYF,TRBJ2-3,TRBV11-2,.,.
TGTGCCAGCAGCTTTTGGGAGGGACTAGCCACTGGGGAGCTGTTTTTT,CASSFWEGLATGELFF,TRBJ2-2,TRBV5-4,.,TRBD2
TGTGCCAGCTCTCACCTCATAGCGGGCTCCTACAATGAGCAGTTCTTC,CASSHLIAGSYNEQFF,TRBJ2-1,TRBV6-1,.,TRBD2
TGTGCCAGCAGCCGACAGGGTATAAACTATGGCTACACCTTC,CASSRQGINYGYTF,TRBJ1-2,TRBV6-1,.,TRBD1
TGCAGTGCTAGACTAAGAAGGGGGCAGTACACCGGGGAGCTGTTTTTT,CSARLRRGQYTGELFF,TRBJ2-2,TRBV20-1,few,TRBD1
TGCGCCAGCAGCGATACCAGGGGACCAAGGTACGAGCAGTACTTC,CASSDTRGPRYEQYF,TRBJ2-7,TRBV5-1,few,.
TGTGCCATCAGTGAGTTGTGGAGCGGGGGGAGCAATGAGCAGTTCTTC,CAISELWSGGSNEQFF,TRBJ2-1,TRBV10-3,.,TRBD2
TGTGCCAGCAGCCCCCGGACTAGCGGGAAGTTTGAGCAGTACTTC,CASSPRTSGKFEQYF,TRBJ2-7,TRBV9,.,TRBD2
TGTGCCAGCAGTGATGTCTACCAAGAGACCCAGTACTTC,CASSDVYQETQYF,TRBJ2-5,TRBV2,few,.
TGCGCCAGCAGCTTAAGTACGGGGGGCGGAGAGACCCAGTACTTC,CASSLSTGGGETQYF,TRBJ2-5,TRBV5-1,few,.
TGTGCCAGCCTAACTAACTCCTACAATGAGCAGTTCTTC,CASLTNSYNEQFF,TRBJ2-1,TRBV7-9,few,.
TGCGCCAGCAGCCAACTACGTGGGACTACCGCCACAGATACGCAGTATTTT,CASSQLRGTTATDTQYF,TRBJ2-3,TRBV4-1,few,TRBD2
TGTGCCAGCAGCGTAGGGTTCTACAATGAGCAGTTCTTC,CASSVGFYNEQFF,TRBJ2-1,TRBV9,few,.
TGTGCCAGCAGTTTAACTCGGGGCCAGCCCCCGAACACCGGGGAGCTGTTTTTT,CASSLTRGQPPNTGELFF,TRBJ2-2,TRBV12-3/TRBV12-4,few,.
TGTGCCAGCAGTTCCCCGAATACGCAGTATTTT,CASSSPNTQYF,TRBJ2-3,TRBV6-5,.,.
TGCAGCGTTTCTCCTGCCTCCTCTCTAGCGGATACGCAGTATTTT,CSVSPASSLADTQYF,TRBJ2-3,TRBV29-1,once,.
TGTGCCAGCAGCTCGACTGTCATCCGGGGTTCACCCCTCCACTTT,CASSSTVIRGSPLHF,TRBJ1-6,TRBV28,few,.
TGCGCCAGCAGCTTCGAGGGGGGACAAGAGACCCAGTACTTC,CASSFEGGQETQYF,TRBJ2-5,TRBV5-1,.,.
TGCAGTGCTAGAGGGGACAGGGGTCGATCAGAGACCCAGTACTTC,CSARGDRGRSETQYF,TRBJ2-5,TRBV20-1,.,TRBD1
TGTGCCAGCAGTGTAACGGTCTGGGGAGACAGGGGGGACACAGATACGCAGTATTTT,CASSVTVWGDRGDTDTQYF,TRBJ2-3,TRBV25-1,few,TRBD1
TGCAGCGTGGTCCAAACAGGGAGGCTTAATGAAGCTTTCTTT,CSVVQTGRLNEAFF,TRBJ1-1,TRBV29-1,.,.
TGCAGTGCCCCCTTTGTTCGGGGGGAAGAGACCCAGTACTTC,CSAPFVRGEETQYF,TRBJ2-5,TRBV20-1,few,TRBD2
TGTGCCAGCAGCGGCCGGGCAGCGGGAGGTAGGGATGAGCAGTTCTTC,CASSGRAAGGRDEQFF,TRBJ2-1,TRBV27,.,TRBD2
TGTGCCATCAGTGAGGCGGTGGTAGCGACCTACGAGCAGTACTTC,CAISEAVVATYEQYF,TRBJ2-7,TRBV10-3,few,.
TGCAGTGCTAGCGTAACTAGCGGGAGAGAGCAGTACTTC,CSASVTSGREQYF,TRBJ2-7,TRBV20-1,.,TRBD2
TGCAGTGCTAGGAAAACCGGGGGGAACACCGGGGAGCTGTTTTTT,CSARKTGGNTGELFF,TRBJ2-2,TRBV20-1,.,.
TGTGCCACCGAACAGGGGGGAAGGGCCATCTCTGGGGCCAACGTCCGGACTTTC,CATEQGGRAISGANVRTF,TRBJ2-6,TRBV24-1,.,TRBD1
TGCAGTAGTGCTCCTGGGGGAAATATCGAGCAGTACTTC,CSSAPGGNIEQYF,TRBJ2-7,TRBV20-1,.,.
TGTGCCAGCAGCCCAAAGACTAGCGGGACGGTAGGGACCCAGTACTTC,CASSPKTSGTVGTQYF,TRBJ2-5,TRBV9,.,TRBD2
TGCAGTGCTAGAGGGGCCGGGGGAGGTGGCTACACCTTC,CSARGAGGGGYTF,TRBJ1-2,TRBV20-1,.,.
TGTGCCACCAGCAATACTAGCGGGAGCACAGATACGCAGTATTTT,CATSNTSGSTDTQYF,TRBJ2-3,TRBV15,.,TRBD2
TGTGCCTCCCTCAGGGGGTTTGGGACAAAGCAAGAGACCCAGTACTTC,CASLRGFGTKQETQYF,TRBJ2-5,TRBV10-3,.,TRBD1
TGCGCCAGCAGCTTCAAAAAAGACAGGCCCCCTCCATACAGGGAGCAGTTCTTC,CASSFKKDRPPPYREQFF,TRBJ2-1,TRBV5-1,few,.
TGTGCCAGCAGCTTCTCTAGCGGGAAGGAAGATACGCAGTATTTT,CASSFSSGKEDTQYF,TRBJ2-3,TRBV7-2,.,TRBD2
TGCGCCAGCGGGATTAGGACAGGGAACGAGCAGTACTTC,CASGIRTGNEQYF,TRBJ2-7,TRBV5-1,few,TRBD1
TGTGCCAGCAGCTTGGGCTGGACTAGCGGAAACAATGAGCAGTTCTTC,CASSLGWTSGNNEQFF,TRBJ2-1,TRBV11-3,few,TRBD2
TGTGCCAGCAGCTCGACAGGGGGCGCAGATACGCAGTATTTT,CASSSTGGADTQYF,TRBJ2-3,TRBV7-9,.,TRBD1
TGTGCCAGCAGTGAGCGACAGGAAACCTCTTACCGGGAGCTGTTTTTT,CASSERQETSYRELFF,TRBJ2-2,TRBV6-4,many,.
TGTGCCAGCAAAGACTTCAACACCGGGGAGCTGTTTTTT,CASKDFNTGELFF,TRBJ2-2,TRBV2,few,.
TGCAGCGTTGAAGATCTTTGGTCGACAGGGCCGAACACTGAAGCTTTCTTT,CSVEDLWSTGPNTEAFF,TRBJ1-1,TRBV29-1,few,TRBD1
TGTGCCAGCAGCGACAGGGATAATTCACCCCTCCACTTT,CASSDRDNSPLHF,TRBJ1-6,TRBV9,few,.
TGCAGTGCTAACTTTGGGACTTTTAACACTGAAGCTTTCTTT,CSANFGTFNTEAFF,TRBJ1-1,TRBV20-1,.,.
TGTGCCAGCAGCTCGTGGGGTAGAGATGAGCAGTTCTTC,CASSSWGRDEQFF,TRBJ2-1,TRBV7-9,.,.
TGTGCCAGCAGTGGGACTACCGCCACCCAGTACTTC,CASSGTTATQYF,TRBJ2-5,TRBV12-3/TRBV12-4,.,TRBD2
TGTGCCAGCAGCCTACAGGGGATGCAGTTCTTC,CASSLQGMQFF,TRBJ2-1,TRBV27,.,TRBD1
TGTGCCAGCAGCTTAGACAGGCCCTCCTACAATGAGCAGTTCTTC,CASSLDRPSYNEQFF,TRBJ2-1,TRBV7-8,few,.
TGCAGTGCGGACCCCGTAGCGGGAGTAGATACGCAGTATTTT,CSADPVAGVDTQYF,TRBJ2-3,TRBV20-1,.,TRBD2